The clone carrying this TCR beta chain was detected a few times. Antigen specificity is unknown. A junction boundary mismatches the germline segment, possibly from a read error. TCRdb analysed the 5' RACE reads with MiXCR anew, one entry per CDR3 protein. Here the sample spans approximately 590,000 distinct CDR3 sequences, roughly 9.9% being singletons. This entry is derived from a study of identical twins. Whole-study findings and limits: Within cord blood, abundant beta clonotypes carried fewer insertions, but memory repertoires showed no such trend.

This CDR3 has 13 amino acids. Germline CDR1 SEHNR, CDR2 FQNEAQ (reference sequence). This sample was also put to use in a study of yellow fever vaccine responses in identical twins.

The sample comprised PBMCs. This receptor was taken from a young woman in good health. The gene calls are TRBV7-9 and TRBJ2-1, with 7 bases aligning to TRBD2. The CDR3, as DNA: TGTGTCAGCAAACCCGGGGGGTCGAATGAGCAGTTCTTC. This translates into CVSKPGGSNEQFF. Full variable domain (missing parts from reference TRBV7-9 and TRBJ2-1): DTGVSQNPRHKITKRGQNVTFRCDPISEHNRLYWYRQTLGQGPEFLTYFQNEAQLEKSRLLSDRFSAERPKGSFSTLEIQRTEQGDSAMYLCVSKPGGSNEQFFGPGTRLTVL.